This entry is about one T cell receptor (beta chain). The patients had localized lung adenocarcinoma, a non-small cell subtype. The germline V gene encodes CDR1 MNHEY and CDR2 SMNVEV (reference sequence). The CDR3 covers 16 residues. The V end lost 6 bases, the J end lost 8 bases, and 23 bases lay between the germline ends. The data were taken from a study of CD4 and CD8 cells across lung adenocarcinoma regions. TCRdb re-derived calls from the PCR reads in MiXCR, one entry per CDR3 protein. Of 20,000 to 25,000 distinct CDR3 sequences listed, around 51% were seen once; the top ten hold approximately 26%.

Input material: CD8+ T cells from the center of a lung tumor. The rearrangement uses TRBV27 and TRBJ2-4; possibly TRBD2 for D (5 bases). The receptor's source is a female donor with lung adenocarcinoma. The CD4 and CD8 labels of this study may be unreliable. CDR3 coding DNA: TGTGCCAGCAGAAAACAAGGACTGCCCAACCAAGACATTCAGTACTTC. It is translated as CASRKQGLPNQDIQYF.